This record covers a single T cell receptor (beta chain). These data are taken from a study of blood T cell repertoires in COVID-19. V shed 8 bases and J shed 0 bases, with 16 bases lying between them. The CDR3 is 15 residues long. Germline loops: CDR1 LNHDA, CDR2 SQIVND (reference sequence). Participants were aged about 18 to 89 years from 24 US areas. Here immunoSEQ multiplex PCR was the method, and the copy in TCRdb shows in-frame clones only, minus some. Here the sample spans about 290,000 clones, around 86% being singletons. The TCR comes from a woman in her forties who had recovered from COVID-19. The sequenced sample consisted of PBMCs or T cells enriched from blood (not recorded which). The chain uses TRBV19 and TRBJ1-2, with D possibly matching TRBD1 (6 bases). The CDR3, as DNA: TGTGCCAGTTACGGACAGAGAAGAGCTAACTATGGCTACACCTTC. Its translation is CASYGQRRANYGYTF.